This T cell receptor (beta chain) is from a study of T-cell reconstitution after alpha-beta-depleted transplantation in children. V lost 5 bases to trimming and J lost 10 bases; unmatched junction nucleotides: 5. Germline V lookup: CDR1 DFQATT, CDR2 SNEGSKA (reference sequence). The CDR3 runs 11 residues. The study's findings and limits: Where some patients showed high TCRbeta diversity at day 60, it came from recipient T cells and thymic progenitors that had survived. A year post-transplant, T-cell counts and diversity derived mostly from newly produced T cells. The origin of alpha-beta T cells about two months after transplant was reportedly several hundred expanded graft clones.

As it was prepared, the TCRbeta library received unique molecular identifiers. TCRdb analysed the PCR reads with MiXCR anew, one entry per CDR3 protein. Of approximately 150,000 distinct CDR3 sequences in the sample, 7.5% to 9% were seen once. Many counts were recorded for this clonotype. Its antigen is not identified. The sample was PBMCs, mostly from graft donor cells, taken 180 days after TCRalphabeta/CD19-depleted stem cell transplant. This clonotype originated in a female patient between 2 and 15 years old who had a stem cell transplant for congenital amegakaryocytic thrombocytopenia, so the T cells may come from the graft donor. The V call is TRBV20-1, the J call TRBJ1-1; 9 nucleotides align to TRBD1. CDR3 DNA: TGCAGTGCTCGCACAGGGGGCAGAGCTTTCTTT. Encoded protein: CSARTGGRAFF.